The present T cell receptor (beta chain) was sequenced within a study of Graves' ophthalmopathy and Graves' hyperthyroidism. Transcripts of RNA were the source for amplifying TCR beta CDR3 regions. The first-round RT-PCR employed HTBI primers together with the Qiagen OneStep RT-PCR kit. A multiplex PCR was then performed as the second round. TCRdb ran MiXCR on the multiplex PCR reads and lists one entry per CDR3 protein. The sample gives approximately 640,000 distinct CDR3 sequences, approximately 39% of which show up once; roughly 3.5% is in the top ten. V lost 10 bases, J lost 2 bases, and 8 bases stayed unmatched. The CDR3 is 14 residues long. Germline CDR1 reads LNHDA; CDR2 reads SQIVND (reference sequence). This clonotype was counted ten times or more.

This rearrangement joins TRBV19 to TRBJ1-3; 7 positions match TRBD1. This clonotype originated in an adult man with Graves' ophthalmopathy. The specimen was peripheral blood. CDR3 in amino acids: CATSGTETGNTIYF. CDR3 sequence (DNA): TGTGCCACCTCCGGGACAGAGACTGGAAACACCATATATTTT.